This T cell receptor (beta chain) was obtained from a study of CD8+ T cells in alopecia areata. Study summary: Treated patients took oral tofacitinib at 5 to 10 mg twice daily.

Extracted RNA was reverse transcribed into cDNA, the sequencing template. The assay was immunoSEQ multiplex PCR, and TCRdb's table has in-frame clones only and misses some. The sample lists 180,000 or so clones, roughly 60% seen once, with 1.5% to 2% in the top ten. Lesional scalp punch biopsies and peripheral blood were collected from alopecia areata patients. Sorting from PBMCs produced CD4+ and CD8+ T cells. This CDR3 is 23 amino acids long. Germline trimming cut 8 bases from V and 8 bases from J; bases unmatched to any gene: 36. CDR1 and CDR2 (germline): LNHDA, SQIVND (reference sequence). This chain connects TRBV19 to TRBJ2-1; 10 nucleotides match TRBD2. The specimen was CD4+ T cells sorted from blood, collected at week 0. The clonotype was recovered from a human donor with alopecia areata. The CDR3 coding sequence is TGTGCCAGTTTGAAGAAAGGAACCTCCCCCGGTAGAAAACCGGGACTAGCGTCCCATGAGCAGTTCTTC. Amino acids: CASLKKGTSPGRKPGLASHEQFF. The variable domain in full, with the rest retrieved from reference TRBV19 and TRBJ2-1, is DGGITQSPKYLFRKEGQNVTLSCEQNLNHDAMYWYRQDPGQGLRLIYYSQIVNDFQKGDIAEGYSVSREKKESFPLTVTSAQKNPTAFYLCASLKKGTSPGRKPGLASHEQFFGPGTRLTVL.